Listed here are 18 T cell receptor beta chains from one sample, sequenced in a study of shared clonotypes between healthy human individuals. This table comes from immunoSEQ multiplex PCR, and its TCRdb copy is limited to in-frame clones, with some not included. The sample lists 2 million to 2.5 million clones; approximately 96% were seen once. The material sequenced was naive CD4+ T cells sorted from blood. Subset: CD45RA+ positively selected. All receptors come from a man in his late teens or twenties in good health.

The rearrangement links TRBV9 to TRBJ1-3, with 11 bases matching TRBD1. The J segment lost 8 bases and the V segment lost 4 bases, leaving 8 bases of the junction unmatched. The CDR3 length is 15 residues. CDR1 and CDR2 from the germline V gene are SGDLS and YYNGEE. The CDR3 spells CASSSRTGGSDTIYF. The CDR3 coding sequence is TGTGCCAGCAGCTCCCGGACAGGGGGCTCGGACACCATATATTTT.

The table lists this clone with a count of one. The rearrangement uses TRBV18 and TRBJ1-6, with D unclear. V was pared by 1 base and J by 12 bases, with 13 bases between. CDR1 is KGHSH and CDR2 is LQKENI in the germline V gene. CDR3 length equals 14 residues. CDR3 DNA sequence: TGTGCCAGCTCACCACTCTTTGAAGTTCAACCCCTCCACTTT. This translates into CASSPLFEVQPLHF. Full variable domain (missing parts from reference TRBV18 and TRBJ1-6): NAGVMQNPRHLVRRRGQEARLRCSPMKGHSHVYWYRQLPEEGLKFMVYLQKENIIDESGMPKERFSAEFPKEGPSILRIQQVVRGDSAAYFCASSPLFEVQPLHFGNGTRLTVT.

This rearrangement joins TRBV6-1 to TRBJ2-7; 13 positions match TRBD2. Germline trimming cut 7 bases from V and 2 bases from J; bases unmatched to any gene: 5. The germline V gene encodes CDR1 MNHNS and CDR2 SASEGT. CDR3 size: 15 residues. In nucleotides, the CDR3 is TGTGCCAGCATCGGGGGACTAGCGGGGCCCTACGAGCAGTACTTC. This sequence encodes CASIGGLAGPYEQYF.

This rearrangement joins TRBV6-5 to TRBJ1-1, with 7 bases identical to TRBD1. Germline CDR1 and CDR2: MNHEY and SVGAGI. The trim removed 4 bases at V and 4 bases at J, leaving 3 bases unmatched. CDR3 length: 13 amino acids. As DNA, the CDR3 is TGTGCCAGCAGTTCCGACAGGGCCACTGAAGCTTTCTTT. Protein product: CASSSDRATEAFF.

The chain uses TRBV5-1 and TRBJ2-3; possibly TRBD2 for D (6 bases). Per germline, CDR1 SGHRS and CDR2 YFSETQ. The germline V and J ends were trimmed by 4 bases and 5 bases, with 17 bases remaining between them. The length of the CDR3 is 15 residues. Here the CDR3 reads CASSPLGGSVDTQYF. Here the CDR3 DNA reads TGCGCCAGCAGCCCCCTTGGGGGGTCGGTAGATACGCAGTATTTT.

The V and J genes are TRBV7-2 and TRBJ1-2; the D gene is possibly TRBD1 (6 bases). V was pared by 5 bases and J by 1 base, with 14 bases between. The germline V gene has CDR1 SGHTA and CDR2 FQGNSA. This CDR3 has 15 residues. In DNA, the CDR3 is TGTGCCAGCAGCGGAGGCGGACAGCATAACTATGGCTACACCTTC. It specifies CASSGGGQHNYGYTF.

V is TRBV5-1 and J is TRBJ1-6; TRBD1 might be the D (5 bases). This CDR3 has 17 amino acids. The ends were cut back, 4 bases at V and 6 bases at J, with 20 bases in the middle. Germline V gene sequence: CDR1 SGHRS, CDR2 YFSETQ. CDR3 region: CASSPGPAGGFNSPLHF. CDR3 DNA: TGCGCCAGCAGCCCTGGTCCCGCCGGGGGTTTTAATTCACCCCTCCACTTT.

The chain is built from TRBV5-4 and TRBJ2-7, with 8 bases aligning to TRBD2. Germline V lookup: CDR1 SGHNT, CDR2 YYREEE (reference sequence). V gave up 4 bases and J gave up 2 bases; unmatched junction bases: 14. This CDR3 region has 17 residues. The CDR3 protein is CASSQYIQSGRTYEQYF. DNA of the CDR3: TGTGCCAGCAGCCAATATATTCAAAGCGGGAGAACCTACGAGCAGTACTTC.

Worth noting for this clone: The same CDR3 arises from other DNA sequences in this sample as well. V is TRBV7-9 and J is TRBJ2-7; D uncertain. Trimming removed 6 bases at V and 3 bases at J, with 6 bases between. The germline CDR1 and CDR2 sequences are SEHNR and FQNEAQ (reference sequence). The CDR3 sequence is 11 residues long. Here the CDR3 reads CASSTDYEQYF. CDR3 nucleotide sequence: TGTGCCAGCAGTACCGACTACGAGCAGTACTTC.

The chain carries TRBV5-1 and TRBJ2-5; 11 bases align to TRBD2. This CDR3 comprises 16 residues. Germline CDR1 SGHRS, CDR2 YFSETQ. The trim removed 0 bases at V and 2 bases at J, leaving 3 bases unmatched. The CDR3: CASSLAGTSGQETQYF. CDR3 bases: TGCGCCAGCAGCTTGGCCGGGACTAGCGGACAAGAGACCCAGTACTTC.

CDR3 nucleotide sequence: TGCAGCGTTGATCGACTGAGCCGAGAGACCCAGTACTTC. This sequence encodes CSVDRLSRETQYF. The V gene is TRBV29-1, the J gene TRBJ2-5, with D unclear. V was cut by 3 bases and J by 4 bases, with 12 bases left in between. Germline V CDR1 and CDR2: SQVTM, ANQGSEA. This CDR3 spans 13 amino acids.

The CDR3 sequence: CASSVGDLNTDTQYF. CDR3 nucleotides: TGTGCCAGCAGCGTAGGGGATCTGAATACAGATACGCAGTATTTT. The V and J genes are TRBV9 and TRBJ2-3; D unresolved. The CDR3 consists of 15 residues. V gave up 0 bases and J gave up 3 bases, with 11 bases separating them. Germline V gene data show CDR1 as SGDLS and CDR2 as YYNGEE.

The chain couples TRBV6-5 to TRBJ1-1, with D unresolved. Germline V lookup: CDR1 MNHEY, CDR2 SVGAGI. This CDR3 is 13 amino acids long. The ends were cut back, 5 bases at V and 11 bases at J, with 18 bases in the middle. CDR3 residues: CASSRTSLDGAFF. CDR3 coding DNA: TGTGCCAGCAGTAGGACGTCCCTCGATGGGGCTTTCTTT.

This rearrangement joins TRBV11-2 to TRBJ2-3; D remains unclear. V was clipped by 5 bases and J by 1 base, with 13 bases between them. The CDR3 consists of 15 residues. Germline CDR1 is SGHAT and CDR2 is FQNNGV. The CDR3 spells CASSQVGLGTDTQYF. CDR3 nucleotide sequence: TGTGCCAGCAGCCAGGTGGGGTTGGGCACAGATACGCAGTATTTT.

V usage is TRBV19 and J usage is TRBJ2-6, with no clear D. The CDR3 has 16 residues. Germline V gene sequence: CDR1 LNHDA, CDR2 SQIVND (reference sequence). Trimming cost V 3 bases and J 2 bases, with 11 bases left between them. The CDR3, as DNA: TGTGCCAGTAGTATCCTGGAGACGACTGGGGCCAACGTCCTGACTTTC. The encoded protein is CASSILETTGANVLTF.

This sequence joins TRBV19 and TRBJ2-1; possibly TRBD1 for D (6 bases). The CDR3 sequence is 14 residues long. Trimming shortened V by 10 bases and J by 0 bases, and 13 bases separated the two germline ends. The V gene's germline CDR1 is LNHDA and CDR2 SQIVND (reference sequence). CDR3 coding DNA: TGTGCCACCCGGACAGTCAGCTCCTACAATGAGCAGTTCTTC. This translates into CATRTVSSYNEQFF.

The chain links TRBV15 to TRBJ2-7; the D is unclear. The CDR3 runs to 13 residues. Germline lookup yields CDR1 LNHNV and CDR2 YYDKDF (reference sequence). V was cut by 1 base and J by 5 bases, with 9 bases left in between. The DNA of the CDR3 is TGTGCCACCAGCAGAGCGGGCCCCCACGAGCAGTACTTC. Amino acid sequence: CATSRAGPHEQYF.

This rearrangement joins TRBV10-3 to TRBJ1-1, with no clear D. The V gene's germline CDR1 is ENHRY and CDR2 SYGVKD. This CDR3 spans 13 amino acids. The germline V and J ends were trimmed by 10 bases and 1 base, with 13 bases remaining between them. The CDR3 region is CATLGEANTEAFF. CDR3 DNA sequence: TGTGCCACCCTTGGGGAGGCGAACACTGAAGCTTTCTTT.